Below, one T cell receptor (beta chain) is given with its context. Its antigen is as yet unknown. The data are from a study of cytomegalovirus exposure and HLA in healthy donors. At the level of the study: Of the donors genotyped, a few hundred in all, about 76% fell in the Caucasian-associated ancestry cluster. General study results and limits: Investigators reported over 150 TCR beta chains as tied to cytomegalovirus.

The CDR3 loop spans 15 amino acids. Germline V CDR1 and CDR2: WSHSY, SAAADI. Trimming took 1 base from V and 2 from J, leaving 12 bases between them. The PCR had 60 Vbeta and 13 Jbeta primers. As handled by the study authors: In a later analysis, of around 83 million unique beta chains, 9 million to 11 million appeared in at least two donors. Sequenced by immunoSEQ multiplex PCR; TCRdb stores in-frame clones only, minus some. V and J calls and clone size come straight from that table; D and trimming were deduced from the DNA. The sample carries 310,000 or so clones, approximately 90% recorded once. This receptor was taken from a woman aged 18-29 years in good health and CMV-seronegative. The chain has TRBV10-2 and TRBJ2-7; perhaps TRBD2 as D (6 bases). The sequencing input was PBMCs. CDR3 nucleotides: TGCGCCAGCAGTGAGTTAGCAGGACTACCCTACGAGCAGTACTTC. Its translation: CASSELAGLPYEQYF.